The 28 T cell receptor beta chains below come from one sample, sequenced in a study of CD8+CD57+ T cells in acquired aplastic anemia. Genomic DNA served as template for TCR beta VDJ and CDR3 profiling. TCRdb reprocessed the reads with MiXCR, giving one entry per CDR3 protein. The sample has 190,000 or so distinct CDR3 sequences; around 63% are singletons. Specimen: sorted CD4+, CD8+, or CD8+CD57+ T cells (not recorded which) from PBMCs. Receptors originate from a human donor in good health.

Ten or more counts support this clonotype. The CDR3 sequence: CASSPPQGARIDTQYF. CDR3 coding DNA: TGTGCCAGCAGCCCGCCACAGGGGGCGAGAATTGATACGCAGTATTTT. The chain joins TRBV7-9 to TRBJ2-3, with 9 positions matching TRBD1. The CDR3 consists of 16 residues. The J segment lost 6 bases and the V segment lost 5 bases, leaving 12 bases of the junction unmatched. Germline CDR1 is SEHNR and CDR2 is FQNEAQ (reference sequence).

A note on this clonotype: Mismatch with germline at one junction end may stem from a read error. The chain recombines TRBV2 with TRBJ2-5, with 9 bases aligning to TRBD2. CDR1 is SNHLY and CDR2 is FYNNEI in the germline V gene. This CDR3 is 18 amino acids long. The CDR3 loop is CAILPPALAGLGSETQHF. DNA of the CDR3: TGTGCCATCCTTCCCCCAGCCCTAGCGGGGTTGGGGTCGGAGACCCAGCACTTC.

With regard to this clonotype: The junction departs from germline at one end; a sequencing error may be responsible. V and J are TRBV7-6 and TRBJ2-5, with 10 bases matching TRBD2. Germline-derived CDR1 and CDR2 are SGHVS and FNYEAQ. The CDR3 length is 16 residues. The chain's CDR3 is CACSLVGSGGQETPYF. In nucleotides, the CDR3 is TGTGCCTGCAGCTTAGTCGGTAGCGGGGGGCAAGAGACCCCGTACTTC.

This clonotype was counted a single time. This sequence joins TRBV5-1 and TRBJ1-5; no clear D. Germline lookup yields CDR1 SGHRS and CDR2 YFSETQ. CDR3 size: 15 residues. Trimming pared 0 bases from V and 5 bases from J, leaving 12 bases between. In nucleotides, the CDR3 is TGCGCCAGCAGCTTGGTGGCAGGTCCCGATCAGCCCCAGCATTTT. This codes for CASSLVAGPDQPQHF.

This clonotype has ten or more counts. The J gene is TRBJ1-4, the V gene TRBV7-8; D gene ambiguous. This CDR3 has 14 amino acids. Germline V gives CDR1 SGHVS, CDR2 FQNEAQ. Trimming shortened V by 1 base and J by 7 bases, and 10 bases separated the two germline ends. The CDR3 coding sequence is TGTGCCAGCAGCTTAGGGGTTTTTTCTGAAAAACTGTTTTTT. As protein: CASSLGVFSEKLFF. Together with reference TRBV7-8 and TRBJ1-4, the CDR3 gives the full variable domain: GAGVSQSPRYKVAKRGQDVALRCDPISGHVSLFWYQQALGQGPEFLTYFQNEAQLDKSGLPSDRFFAERPEGSVSTLKIQRTQQEDSAVYLCASSLGVFSEKLFFGSGTQLSVL.

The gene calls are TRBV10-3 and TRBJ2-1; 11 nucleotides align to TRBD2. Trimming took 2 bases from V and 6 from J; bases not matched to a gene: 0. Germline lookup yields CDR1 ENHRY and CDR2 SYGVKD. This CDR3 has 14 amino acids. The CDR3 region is CAISEGTSGNEQFF. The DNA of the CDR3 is TGTGCCATCAGTGAGGGGACTAGCGGCAATGAGCAGTTCTTC.

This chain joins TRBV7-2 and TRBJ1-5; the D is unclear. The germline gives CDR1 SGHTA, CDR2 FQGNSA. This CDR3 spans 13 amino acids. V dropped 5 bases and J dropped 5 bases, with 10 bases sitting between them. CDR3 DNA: TGTGCCAGCAGCCCCGATTTCCATCAGCCCCAGCATTTT. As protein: CASSPDFHQPQHF. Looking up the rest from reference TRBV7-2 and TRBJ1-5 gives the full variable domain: GAGVSQSPSNKVTEKGKDVELRCDPISGHTALYWYRQSLGQGLEFLIYFQGNSAPDKSGLPSDRFSAERTGGSVSTLTIQRTQQEDSAVYLCASSPDFHQPQHFGDGTRLSIL.

The CDR3, as DNA: TGCAGCGGTACCGGCTACGAGCAGTACTTC. As protein: CSGTGYEQYF. The chain is built from TRBV29-1 and TRBJ2-7; no reliable D call. CDR3 length equals 10 residues. Between the trimmed V and J ends, which lost 7 bases and 3 bases, there was a span of 7 bases. Germline CDR1 SQVTM, CDR2 ANQGSEA.

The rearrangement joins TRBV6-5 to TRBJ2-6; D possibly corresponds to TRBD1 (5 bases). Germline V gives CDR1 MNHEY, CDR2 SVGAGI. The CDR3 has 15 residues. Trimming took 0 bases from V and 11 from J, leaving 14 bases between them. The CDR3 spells CASSYSTLTAYVLTF. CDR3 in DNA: TGTGCCAGCAGTTACTCGACCTTGACAGCCTACGTCCTGACTTTC.

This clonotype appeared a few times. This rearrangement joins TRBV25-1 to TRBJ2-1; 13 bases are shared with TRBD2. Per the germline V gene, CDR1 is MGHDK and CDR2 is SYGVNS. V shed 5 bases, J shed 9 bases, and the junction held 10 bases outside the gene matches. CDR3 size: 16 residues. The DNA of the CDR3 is TGTGCCAGCAGTCCAACATGGACTAGCGGGAGCGGTGAGCAGTTCTTC. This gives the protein CASSPTWTSGSGEQFF. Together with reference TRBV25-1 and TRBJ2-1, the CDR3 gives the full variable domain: EADIYQTPRYLVIGTGKKITLECSQTMGHDKMYWYQQDPGMELHLIHYSYGVNSTEKGDLSSESTVSRIRTEHFPLTLESARPSHTSQYLCASSPTWTSGSGEQFFGPGTRLTVL.

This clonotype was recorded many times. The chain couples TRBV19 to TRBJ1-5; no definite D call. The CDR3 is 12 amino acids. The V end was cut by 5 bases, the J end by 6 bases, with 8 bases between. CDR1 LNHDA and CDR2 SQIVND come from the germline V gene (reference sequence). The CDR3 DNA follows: TGTGCCAGTAGTGTAGGGATTCAGCCCCAGCATTTT. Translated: CASSVGIQPQHF.

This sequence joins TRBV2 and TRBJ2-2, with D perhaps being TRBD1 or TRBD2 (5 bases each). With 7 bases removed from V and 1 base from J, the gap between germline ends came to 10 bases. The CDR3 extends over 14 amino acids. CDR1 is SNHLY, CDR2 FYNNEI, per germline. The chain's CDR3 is CASKGTQNTGELFF. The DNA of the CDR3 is TGTGCCAGCAAAGGGACCCAGAACACCGGGGAGCTGTTTTTT.

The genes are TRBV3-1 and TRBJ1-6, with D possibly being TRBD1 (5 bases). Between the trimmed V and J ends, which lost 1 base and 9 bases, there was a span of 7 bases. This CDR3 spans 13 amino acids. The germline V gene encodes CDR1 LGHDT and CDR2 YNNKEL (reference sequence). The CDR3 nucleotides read TGTGCCAGCAGCCAAGGTGGGGGTTCACCCCTCCACTTT. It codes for CASSQGGGSPLHF.

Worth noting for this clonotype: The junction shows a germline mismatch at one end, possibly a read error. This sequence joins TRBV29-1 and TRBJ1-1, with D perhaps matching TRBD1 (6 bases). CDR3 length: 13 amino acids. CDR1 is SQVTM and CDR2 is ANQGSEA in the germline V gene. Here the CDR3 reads CSDEGGTNTEAFF. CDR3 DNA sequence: TGCAGCGATGAAGGGGGGACGAACACTGAAGCTTTCTTT.

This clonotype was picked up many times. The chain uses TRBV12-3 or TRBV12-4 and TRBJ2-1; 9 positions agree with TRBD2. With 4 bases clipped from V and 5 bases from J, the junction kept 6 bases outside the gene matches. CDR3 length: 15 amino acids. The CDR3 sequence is CASSYGGGANNEQFF. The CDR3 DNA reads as TGTGCCAGCAGTTACGGCGGGGGGGCCAACAATGAGCAGTTCTTC.

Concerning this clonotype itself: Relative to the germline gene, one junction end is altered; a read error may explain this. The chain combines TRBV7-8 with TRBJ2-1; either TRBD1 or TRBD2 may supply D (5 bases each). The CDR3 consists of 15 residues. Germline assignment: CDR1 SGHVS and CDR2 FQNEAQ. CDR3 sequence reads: CASSPSRDRLNEQLF. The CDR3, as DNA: TGTGCCAGCAGCCCCTCCCGGGACCGACTAAATGAGCAGCTCTTC.

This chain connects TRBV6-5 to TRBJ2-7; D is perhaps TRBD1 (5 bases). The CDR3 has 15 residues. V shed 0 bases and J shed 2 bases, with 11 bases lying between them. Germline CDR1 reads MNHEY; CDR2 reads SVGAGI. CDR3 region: CASSYSTLGAYEQYF. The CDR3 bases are TGTGCCAGCAGTTACTCGACTTTAGGGGCCTACGAGCAGTACTTC.

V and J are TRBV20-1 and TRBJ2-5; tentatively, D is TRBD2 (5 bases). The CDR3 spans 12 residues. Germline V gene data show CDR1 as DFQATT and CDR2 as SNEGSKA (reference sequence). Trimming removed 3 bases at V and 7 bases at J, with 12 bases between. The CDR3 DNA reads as TGCAGTGCTAGTGAGGAGGTGGCGACCCAGTACTTC. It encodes CSASEEVATQYF.

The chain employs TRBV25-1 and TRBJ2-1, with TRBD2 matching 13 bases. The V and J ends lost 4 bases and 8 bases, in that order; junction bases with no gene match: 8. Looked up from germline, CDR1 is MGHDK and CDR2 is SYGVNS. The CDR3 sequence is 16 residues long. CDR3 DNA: TGTGCCAGCAGTGTCATTGGGACTAGCGGGGCAGATGAGCAGTTCTTC. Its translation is CASSVIGTSGADEQFF. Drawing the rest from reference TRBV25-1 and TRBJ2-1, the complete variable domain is EADIYQTPRYLVIGTGKKITLECSQTMGHDKMYWYQQDPGMELHLIHYSYGVNSTEKGDLSSESTVSRIRTEHFPLTLESARPSHTSQYLCASSVIGTSGADEQFFGPGTRLTVL.

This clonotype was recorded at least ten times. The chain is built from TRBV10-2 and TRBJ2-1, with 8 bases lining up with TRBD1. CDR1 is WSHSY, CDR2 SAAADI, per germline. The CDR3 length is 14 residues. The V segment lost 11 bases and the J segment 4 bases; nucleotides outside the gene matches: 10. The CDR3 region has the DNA TGCGCCGGTGGCGAGGACAGGGTGTACAATGAGCAGTTCTTC. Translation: CAGGEDRVYNEQFF.

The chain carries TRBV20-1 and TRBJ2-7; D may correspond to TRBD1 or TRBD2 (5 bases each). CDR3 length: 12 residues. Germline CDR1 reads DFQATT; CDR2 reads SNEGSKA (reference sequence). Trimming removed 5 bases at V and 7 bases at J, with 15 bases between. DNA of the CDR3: TGCAGTGCTTTGACCCTAGAGGGGGAGCAGTACTTC. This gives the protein CSALTLEGEQYF.

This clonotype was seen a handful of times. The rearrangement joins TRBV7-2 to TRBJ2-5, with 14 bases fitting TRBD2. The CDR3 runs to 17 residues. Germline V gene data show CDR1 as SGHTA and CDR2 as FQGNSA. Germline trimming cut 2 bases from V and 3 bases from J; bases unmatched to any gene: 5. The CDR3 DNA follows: TGTGCCAGCAGCTTACCTCGACTAGCGGGAGGGGAAGAGACCCAGTACTTC. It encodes CASSLPRLAGGEETQYF.

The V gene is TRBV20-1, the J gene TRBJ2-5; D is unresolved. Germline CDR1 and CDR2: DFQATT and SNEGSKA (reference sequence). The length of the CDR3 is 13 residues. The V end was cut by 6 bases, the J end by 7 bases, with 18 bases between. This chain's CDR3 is CSAPTAVGGTQYF. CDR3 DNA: TGCAGTGCACCCACGGCAGTTGGTGGGACCCAGTACTTC.

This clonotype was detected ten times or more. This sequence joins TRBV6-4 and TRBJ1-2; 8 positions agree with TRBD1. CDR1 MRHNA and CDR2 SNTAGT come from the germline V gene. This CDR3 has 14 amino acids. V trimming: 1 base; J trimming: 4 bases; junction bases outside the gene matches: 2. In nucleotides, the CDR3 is TGTGCCAGCAGTGACTTCGACAGGGGCTATGGCTACACCTTC. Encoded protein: CASSDFDRGYGYTF.

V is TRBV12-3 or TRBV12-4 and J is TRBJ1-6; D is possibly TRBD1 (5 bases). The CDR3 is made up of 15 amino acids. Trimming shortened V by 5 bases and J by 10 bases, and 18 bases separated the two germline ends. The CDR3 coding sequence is TGTGCCAGCAGTGACTCCTCCCAGGGAAGATCACCCCTCCACTTT. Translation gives CASSDSSQGRSPLHF.

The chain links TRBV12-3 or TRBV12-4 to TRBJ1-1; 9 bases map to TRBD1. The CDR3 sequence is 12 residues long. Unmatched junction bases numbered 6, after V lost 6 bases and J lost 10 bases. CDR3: CASSTDRGSAFF. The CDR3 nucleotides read TGTGCCAGCAGCACCGACAGGGGGTCAGCTTTCTTT.

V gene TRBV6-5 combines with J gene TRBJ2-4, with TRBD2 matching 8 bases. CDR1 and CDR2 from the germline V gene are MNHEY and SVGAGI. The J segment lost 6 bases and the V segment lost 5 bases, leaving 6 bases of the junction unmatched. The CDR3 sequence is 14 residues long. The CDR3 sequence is CASSPTRGGNIQYF. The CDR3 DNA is TGTGCCAGCAGTCCAACCCGGGGGGGAAACATTCAGTACTTC.

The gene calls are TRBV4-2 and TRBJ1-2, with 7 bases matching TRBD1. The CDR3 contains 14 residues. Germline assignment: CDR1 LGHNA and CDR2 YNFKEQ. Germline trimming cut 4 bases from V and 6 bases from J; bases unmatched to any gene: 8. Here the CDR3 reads CASSPSPDRDGYTF. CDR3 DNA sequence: TGTGCCAGCAGCCCCTCCCCCGACAGGGATGGCTACACCTTC.